A selection of T cell receptor beta chains follows, all from one sample in a study of cytomegalovirus exposure and HLA in healthy donors. The repertoire was sequenced with immunoSEQ multiplex PCR; TCRdb's copy has only in-frame clones and lacks some. The sample has around 120,000 clones, roughly 80% seen once; the top ten hold 30%. Sequencing used PBMCs. The receptors shown here come from a man in his 60s in good health and CMV-seropositive. Each CDR3 is given with its conserved first and last residue. The D gene is left open where the match is weak. Size tells how often a clone was seen (once, few, many) or the class of an expanded clone, and some rows leave it out.

d_call,v_call,cdr3_length,j_call,clone_size,cdr3_nt,cdr3_aa
TRBD1,TRBV29-1,12,TRBJ1-1,once,TGCAGCGTTGTAGGCGACAGGGGTAATGCTTTCTTT,CSVVGDRGNAFF
TRBD1,TRBV11-2,15,TRBJ1-1,-,TGTGCCAGCAGCGGCGAGGACAGGCCGAACACTGAAGCTTTCTTT,CASSGEDRPNTEAFF
-,TRBV7-8,15,TRBJ2-2,-,TGTGCCAGCAGCTCCGACAGGAGCCCCCCCGGGGAGCTGTTTTTT,CASSSDRSPPGELFF
-,TRBV18,16,TRBJ1-3,-,TGTGCCAGCTCACCCCAAAGGGAGACATCGGGAAACACCATATATTTT,CASSPQRETSGNTIYF
-,TRBV9,13,TRBJ2-1,-,TGTGCCAGCAGCGTAGAAGCGGGCCCCCAAAAGTTCTTC,CASSVEAGPQKFF
-,TRBV7-3,13,TRBJ2-2,-,TGTGCCAGCAGCCCGGGAAACCCCGGGGAGCTGTTTTTT,CASSPGNPGELFF
TRBD1,TRBV5-1,14,TRBJ2-7,-,TGCGCCAGCAGCGGACAGGGCAGCTCCTACGAGCAGTACTTC,CASSGQGSSYEQYF
TRBD2,TRBV27,17,TRBJ2-2,-,TGTGCCAGCAGTTTCGTGACTCAAGCGGGGTACACCGGGGAGCTGTTTTTT,CASSFVTQAGYTGELFF
-,TRBV27,16,TRBJ2-7,-,TGTGCCAGCAGTTACCACAGGGGAGGAAGGACCTACGAGCAGTACTTC,CASSYHRGGRTYEQYF
TRBD1,TRBV27,17,TRBJ1-2,-,TGTGCCAGCAGTTCCCGATCCCAGCAGGGGGTTAACTATGGCTACACCTTC,CASSSRSQQGVNYGYTF
TRBD1,TRBV11-1,14,TRBJ2-3,-,TGTGCCAGCAGCTTAGATGGCAGGGGGGATACGCAGTATTTT,CASSLDGRGDTQYF